The 24 T cell receptor beta chains below were found in one sample sequenced in a study of post-analysis software for immune sequencing data. Notes on the study in general: About five TRBV segments (TRBV5-6, TRBV5-1 and TRBV20-1 among them) occurred more frequently in patients than in controls.

Unique molecular identifiers were present in the TCR beta cDNA libraries. TCRdb analysed the PCR reads with MiXCR anew, one entry per CDR3 protein. The table lists about 260,000 distinct CDR3 sequences, approximately 34% of them singletons. These TCRs' antigens remain unknown. Sequencing was carried out using blood. The receptors were gathered from a girl between 10 and 17 years old with multiple sclerosis.

The chain couples TRBV20-1 to TRBJ2-3; D unclear. Germline V gene sequence: CDR1 DFQATT, CDR2 SNEGSKA (reference sequence). There are 11 residues in the CDR3. The ends were cut back, 7 bases at V and 6 bases at J, with 11 bases in the middle. For the CDR3, the DNA is TGCAGTGTTAAGCGCCAGGATACGCAGTATTTT. Residues: CSVKRQDTQYF.

This clonotype was seen a few times. V and J are TRBV19 and TRBJ2-3; 10 bases are a match to TRBD1. Germline-derived CDR1 and CDR2 are LNHDA and SQIVND (reference sequence). This CDR3 spans 15 amino acids. Trimming cost V 4 bases and J 6 bases; bases outside gene matches: 7. CDR3 sequence reads: CASSTRTGGRDTQYF. CDR3 coding DNA: TGTGCCAGTAGTACCCGGACAGGGGGGAGGGATACGCAGTATTTT.

This clonotype was counted many times. J is TRBJ2-5 and V is TRBV28; D might be TRBD1 or TRBD2, each matching 5 bases. The CDR3 is 15 residues long. Germline CDR1 and CDR2: MDHEN and SYDVKM. Trimming left V 5 bases short and J 5 bases short, with 18 bases between. CDR3 sequence (DNA): TGTGCCAGCAGTACCCCGGGACGTTCGATGGAGACCCAGTACTTC. This encodes CASSTPGRSMETQYF.

The chain joins TRBV3-1 to TRBJ1-5; D uncertain. The germline gives CDR1 LGHDT, CDR2 YNNKEL (reference sequence). Trimming removed 3 bases at V and 0 bases at J, with 6 bases between. The CDR3 has 14 amino acids. The CDR3 DNA sequence: TGTGCCAGCAGCCAGCGGGATAGCAATCAGCCCCAGCATTTT. This codes for CASSQRDSNQPQHF.

Notes on this clonotype: The germline gene is not matched at one end of the junction; a read error may be the cause. The rearrangement uses TRBV28 and TRBJ2-3; 11 nucleotides line up with TRBD2. Germline V lookup: CDR1 MDHEN, CDR2 SYDVKM. CDR3 length: 16 amino acids. CDR3 residues: CASSLFLAGGADAQYF. DNA of the CDR3: TGTGCCAGCAGTCTTTTCCTAGCGGGAGGAGCAGATGCGCAGTATTTT.

Of note for this clonotype: A much more abundant neighbour one base away suggests this may be a read error. This rearrangement joins TRBV27 to TRBJ2-7; 10 positions match TRBD2. The CDR3 contains 16 residues. After removal of 6 bases from V and 7 bases from J, the junction contained 15 bases not matched to a gene. Germline V gene lookup returns CDR1 MNHEY and CDR2 SMNVEV (reference sequence). The DNA for the CDR3 is TGTGCCAGCAGACATGCCGGACTAGCGGAAGACAATGAGCAGTACTTC. This codes for CASRHAGLAEDNEQYF.

Notes on this clonotype: One end of the junction fails to match germline, which may point to a read error. The V gene is TRBV4-1, the J gene TRBJ1-4, with unresolved D. The CDR3 loop spans 14 amino acids. The germline V gene encodes CDR1 MGHRA and CDR2 YSYEKL. CDR3 in DNA: TGCGCCAGCAACCAAGAGTTGTCAACTGAAAAACTGTTTTTT. This sequence encodes CASNQELSTEKLFF.

The J gene is TRBJ1-2, the V gene TRBV28; a possible D gene is TRBD1 (5 bases). V lost 5 bases and J lost 4, with 14 bases in between. This CDR3 region has 14 residues. Per germline, CDR1 MDHEN and CDR2 SYDVKM. The CDR3 DNA reads TGTGCCAGCAGTGTGCCGGGACCGACCTATGGCTACACCTTC. It translates to CASSVPGPTYGYTF.

J is TRBJ2-7 and V is TRBV20-1; D gene ambiguous. The end of the DNA is better explained by TRBJ2-5, so the J call may be wrong. Germline V gives CDR1 DFQATT, CDR2 SNEGSKA (reference sequence). The CDR3 is made up of 15 amino acids. CDR3 in DNA: TGCAGTGCTAGGCAGTCTCGGCCGGGCCAAGAGACCCAGTACTTC. Protein product: CSARQSRPGQETQYF.

With regard to this clonotype: This could be a read error, since a much larger clone is one nucleotide away. V and J are TRBV9 and TRBJ2-7, with TRBD1 identical over 9 bases. This CDR3 contains 18 residues. The J segment lost 7 bases and the V segment lost 0 bases, leaving 17 bases of the junction unmatched. Germline lookup yields CDR1 SGDLS and CDR2 YYNGEE. CDR3 DNA: TGTGCCAGCAGCGTAGGAGGGGCGCGGACAGGGGAGGCCAATGAGCAGTACTTC. This codes for CASSVGGARTGEANEQYF.

For this clonotype: This may be a read error: a much more frequent sequence differs by one nucleotide. The chain carries TRBV24-1 and TRBJ2-3; D might be TRBD1 or TRBD2, each matching 5 bases. Per germline, CDR1 KGHDR and CDR2 SFDVKD. Trimming left V 5 bases short and J 4 bases short, with 15 bases between. CDR3 length: 15 amino acids. Here the CDR3 DNA reads TGTGCCACCAGTGTGGCAGGGAGCAGCCCAGATACGCAGTATTTT. As protein: CATSVAGSSPDTQYF.

The V and J genes are TRBV7-2 and TRBJ1-1, with 7 bases matching TRBD1. Germline values: CDR1 SGHTA, CDR2 FQGNSA. The CDR3 extends over 15 amino acids. Germline trimming cut 4 bases from V and 4 bases from J; bases unmatched to any gene: 9. The CDR3 nucleotides read TGTGCCAGCAGCTCCAATGCCCGACAGGGCACTGAAGCTTTCTTT. It encodes CASSSNARQGTEAFF.

This clonotype was seen more than once but under ten times. The chain employs TRBV6-2 or TRBV6-3 and TRBJ1-1; maybe TRBD1 (5 bases). CDR1 and CDR2 from the germline V gene are MNHEY and SVGEGT. The CDR3 length is 14 residues. The V and J ends lost 6 bases and 4 bases respectively, with 15 bases between them. The CDR3 is CASRRQGSGTEAFF. CDR3 in DNA: TGTGCCAGCAGGAGGCAGGGAAGCGGCACTGAAGCTTTCTTT.

This clonotype was found a few times. A junction boundary mismatches the germline segment, possibly from a read error. This sequence joins TRBV5-1 and TRBJ2-6; 7 nucleotides line up with TRBD2. In germline, CDR1 is SGHRS, CDR2 YFSETQ. The CDR3 runs to 19 residues. Here the CDR3 reads CASSLVPAGVLSGANVLNF. CDR3 bases: TGCGCCAGCAGCTTGGTGCCTGCGGGGGTTCTCTCTGGGGCCAACGTCCTGAATTTC.

This clonotype came up many times. This rearrangement joins TRBV20-1 to TRBJ2-1, with 9 bases aligning to TRBD2. The CDR3 has 15 residues. CDR1 is DFQATT and CDR2 is SNEGSKA in the germline V gene (reference sequence). After removal of 5 bases from V and 2 bases from J, the junction contained 7 bases not matched to a gene. CDR3 protein: CSALPSSGAYNEQFF. DNA for the CDR3: TGCAGTGCTTTGCCCTCTAGCGGGGCCTACAATGAGCAGTTCTTC.

This clonotype has ten or more counts. The V gene is TRBV29-1, the J gene TRBJ1-2; tentatively, D is TRBD1 (5 bases). Looked up from germline, CDR1 is SQVTM and CDR2 is ANQGSEA. The length of the CDR3 is 12 residues. V was pared by 3 bases and J by 4 bases, with 9 bases between. For the CDR3, the DNA is TGCAGCGTTGAGGGACGGTCCTATGGCTACACCTTC. This sequence encodes CSVEGRSYGYTF.

This clonotype has ten or more counts. The chain recombines TRBV20-1 with TRBJ1-1; 8 bases match TRBD1. Germline V gene sequence: CDR1 DFQATT, CDR2 SNEGSKA (reference sequence). This CDR3 spans 14 amino acids. As DNA, the CDR3 is TGCACCGACATAAGGACAGGGTTCAACACTGAAGCTTTCTTT. Its translation is CTDIRTGFNTEAFF.

Only one count was recorded for this clonotype. A clone one base away is much larger, so this may be a read error. The gene calls are TRBV7-9 and TRBJ1-2, with D possibly being TRBD1 (5 bases). The CDR3 extends over 14 amino acids. Per germline, CDR1 SEHNR and CDR2 FQNEAQ (reference sequence). This chain's CDR3 is CASSLEDSYYGDTF. CDR3 nucleotide sequence: TGTGCCAGCAGCTTAGAAGACAGCTACTATGGCGACACCTTC. The whole variable domain, filled in from reference TRBV7-9 and TRBJ1-2, reads DTGVSQNPRHKITKRGQNVTFRCDPISEHNRLYWYRQTLGQGPEFLTYFQNEAQLEKSRLLSDRFSAERPKGSFSTLEIQRTEQGDSAMYLCASSLEDSYYGDTFGSGTRLTVV.

This chain uses TRBV11-2 with TRBJ1-1; D remains ambiguous. This CDR3 region has 13 residues. Germline loops: CDR1 SGHAT, CDR2 FQNNGV. The V gene lost 3 bases and the J gene lost 5 bases, with 10 bases spanning the gap. The CDR3 reads CASSFTDGTEAFF. CDR3 coding DNA: TGTGCCAGCAGCTTCACGGATGGAACTGAAGCTTTCTTT.

A note on this clonotype: Possible read error: a much larger clone is one base away. V and J are TRBV5-1 and TRBJ2-5; 7 nucleotides agree with TRBD1. Germline CDR1 SGHRS, CDR2 YFSETQ. The CDR3 runs 14 residues. The DNA for the CDR3 is TGCGCCAGCAGCCCCCAGGGACAGAAAGAGACCCAGCACTTC. The encoded protein is CASSPQGQKETQHF. Filled out from reference TRBV5-1 and TRBJ2-5, the complete variable domain reads KAGVTQTPRYLIKTRGQQVTLSCSPISGHRSVSWYQQTPGQGLQFLFEYFSETQRNKGNFPGRFSGRQFSNSRSEMNVSTLELGDSALYLCASSPQGQKETQHFGPGTRLLVL.

The rearrangement uses TRBV3-1 and TRBJ2-4, with D maybe TRBD2 (5 bases). CDR1 and CDR2 from the germline V gene are LGHDT and YNNKEL (reference sequence). This CDR3 has 15 residues. Trimming removed 2 bases at V and 5 bases at J, with 13 bases between. The CDR3 nucleotides read TGTGCCAGCAGCCAATCAGAGGGCGGCGAAAACATTCAGTACTTC. Translation gives CASSQSEGGENIQYF.

The chain is built from TRBV29-1 and TRBJ2-4, with D tentatively TRBD1 (5 bases). Germline CDR1 and CDR2: SQVTM and ANQGSEA. The V end was cut by 2 bases, the J end by 15 bases, with 14 bases between. This CDR3 has 11 residues. The CDR3 region is CSVERGYERYF. Written as DNA, the CDR3 is TGCAGCGTTGAAAGGGGTTACGAGCGGTACTTC.

As regards this clonotype: Given a much more abundant clone one base away, this may be a read error. The chain employs TRBV15 and TRBJ2-3; perhaps TRBD2 as D (5 bases). Germline V lookup: CDR1 LNHNV, CDR2 YYDKDF (reference sequence). The CDR3 runs to 16 residues. The CDR3 sequence is CATSRQPGNSRDTPYF. The CDR3, as DNA: TGTGCCACCAGCAGACAACCGGGGAACAGTCGCGATACGCCGTATTTT.

This chain links TRBV5-1 with TRBJ2-1; 9 nucleotides agree with TRBD2. The J call may be wrong; the DNA end is better matched by TRBJ2-7. The CDR3 sequence is 15 residues long. The germline V gene has CDR1 SGHRS and CDR2 YFSETQ. CDR3 bases: TGCGCCAGCAGCTTGGGGCGGGGGGGCTACAATGAGCAGTACTTC. It yields the protein CASSLGRGGYNEQYF.